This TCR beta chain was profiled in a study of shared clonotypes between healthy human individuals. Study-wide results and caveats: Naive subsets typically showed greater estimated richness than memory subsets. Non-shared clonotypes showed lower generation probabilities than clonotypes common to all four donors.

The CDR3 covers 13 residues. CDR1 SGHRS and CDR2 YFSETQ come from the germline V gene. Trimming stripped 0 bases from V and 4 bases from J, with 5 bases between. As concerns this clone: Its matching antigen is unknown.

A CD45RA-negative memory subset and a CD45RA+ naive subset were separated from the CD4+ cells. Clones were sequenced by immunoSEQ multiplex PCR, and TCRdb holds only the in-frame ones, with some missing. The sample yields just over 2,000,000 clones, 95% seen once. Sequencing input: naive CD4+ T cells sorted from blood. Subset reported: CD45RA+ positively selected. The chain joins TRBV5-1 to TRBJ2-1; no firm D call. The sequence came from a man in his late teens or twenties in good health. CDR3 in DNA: TGCGCCAGCAGCTTGGACGCGTACAATGAGCAGTTCTTC. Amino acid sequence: CASSLDAYNEQFF.